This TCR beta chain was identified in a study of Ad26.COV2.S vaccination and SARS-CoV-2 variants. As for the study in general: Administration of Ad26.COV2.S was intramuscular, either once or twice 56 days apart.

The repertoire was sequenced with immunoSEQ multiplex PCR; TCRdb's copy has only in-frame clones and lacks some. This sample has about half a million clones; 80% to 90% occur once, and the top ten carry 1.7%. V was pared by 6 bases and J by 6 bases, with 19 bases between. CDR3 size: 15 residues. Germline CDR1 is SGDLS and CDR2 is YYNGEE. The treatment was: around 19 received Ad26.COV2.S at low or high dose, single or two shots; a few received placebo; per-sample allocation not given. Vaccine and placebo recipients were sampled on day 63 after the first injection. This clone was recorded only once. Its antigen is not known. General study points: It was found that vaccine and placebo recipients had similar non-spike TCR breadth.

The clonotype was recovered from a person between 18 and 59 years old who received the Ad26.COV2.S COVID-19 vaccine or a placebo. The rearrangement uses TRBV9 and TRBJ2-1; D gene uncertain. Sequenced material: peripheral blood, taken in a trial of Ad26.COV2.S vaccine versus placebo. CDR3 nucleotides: TGTGCCAGCACCAAATCGTTGGAGCGCCCCAATGAGCAGTTCTTC. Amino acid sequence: CASTKSLERPNEQFF.